One sample yielded the 18 T cell receptor beta chains listed below, sequenced in a study of blood T cell repertoires in COVID-19 (dated by TCRdb to the early 2020s). Library method: the immunoSEQ multiplex PCR assay. This immuneACCESS table, as held by TCRdb, lists in-frame sequences with V and J called but not all clones. Of the missing ones, under half trace to an unresolved V gene in checked studies; the others have no known cause. This sample has about 130,000 clones in its table, and roughly 72% of those were observed once. The ten largest clones take up 10% to 13% of the sample. What was sequenced was peripheral blood. The origin of the receptors is a human donor in a cohort sampled during active COVID-19.

The chain is built from TRBV5-1 and TRBJ2-1; tentative D call: TRBD2 (6 bases). CDR1 and CDR2 from the germline V gene are SGHRS and YFSETQ. The V and J ends lost 6 bases and 0 bases respectively, with 13 bases between them. The CDR3 loop spans 15 amino acids. The chain's CDR3 is CASKGQGGSYNEQFF. Here the CDR3 DNA reads TGCGCCAGCAAAGGGCAGGGAGGCTCCTACAATGAGCAGTTCTTC.

The chain combines TRBV19 with TRBJ2-7; D perhaps matches TRBD1 (5 bases). Germline CDR1 and CDR2: LNHDA and SQIVND (reference sequence). Trimming stripped 8 bases from V and 4 bases from J, with 12 bases between. The CDR3 contains 12 residues. The CDR3 sequence is CASGQGFYEQYF. The DNA for the CDR3 is TGTGCCAGTGGACAAGGGTTTTACGAGCAGTACTTC.

The rearrangement uses TRBV5-1 and TRBJ1-1; D uncertain. There are 14 residues in the CDR3. CDR1 and CDR2 (germline): SGHRS, YFSETQ. V was cut by 1 base and J by 4 bases, with 11 bases left in between. The CDR3 protein is CASSLPGSSTEAFF. In DNA form, the CDR3 reads TGCGCCAGCAGCTTGCCAGGTTCAAGCACTGAAGCTTTCTTT.

This chain links TRBV6-5 with TRBJ2-7, with D tentatively TRBD1 (6 bases). The V end was cut by 4 bases, the J end by 6 bases, with 13 bases between. Per germline, CDR1 MNHEY and CDR2 SVGAGI. The CDR3 is 13 residues long. The CDR3: CASSLQGTAEQYF. The CDR3 bases are TGTGCCAGCAGTTTACAGGGAACGGCCGAGCAGTACTTC.

This chain uses TRBV28 with TRBJ2-7, with a tentative D call TRBD2 (5 bases). This CDR3 contains 12 residues. CDR1 and CDR2 (germline): MDHEN, SYDVKM. V was cut by 5 bases and J by 3 bases, with 8 bases left in between. The CDR3 protein is CASSTEDYEQYF. CDR3 DNA sequence: TGTGCCAGCAGTACGGAGGACTACGAGCAGTACTTC.

The rearrangement joins TRBV21-1 to TRBJ1-5; the listed D gene, TRBD1, was not tested against the DNA. TRBV21-1 is noted as a pseudogene. The CDR3 totals 16 residues. This chain's CDR3 is CATILPDRGLNQPQHF. The CDR3 bases are TGTGCCACCATACTACCCGACAGGGGCCTCAATCAGCCCCAGCATTTT.

The chain employs TRBV19 and TRBJ2-4; 8 bases line up with TRBD2. The J segment lost 1 base and the V segment lost 3 bases, leaving 5 bases of the junction unmatched. The CDR3 length is 16 residues. The V gene's germline CDR1 is LNHDA and CDR2 SQIVND (reference sequence). The CDR3 sequence: CASSINPGGAKNIQYF. CDR3 nucleotides: TGTGCCAGTAGTATCAACCCGGGGGGGGCCAAAAACATTCAGTACTTC.

This clone has a single count. The rearrangement links TRBV30 to TRBJ2-1; D might be TRBD2 (6 bases). Germline V gene lookup returns CDR1 GTSNPN and CDR2 SVGIG (reference sequence). There are 16 residues in the CDR3. The V gene lost 0 bases and the J gene lost 2 bases, with 14 bases spanning the gap. Here the CDR3 DNA reads TGTGCCTGGAGTGTACTGGGGGGACGCACCTACAATGAGCAGTTCTTC. This codes for CAWSVLGGRTYNEQFF.

This chain joins TRBV7-3 and TRBJ2-3, with 10 bases lining up with TRBD2. CDR1 SGHTA and CDR2 FQGTGA come from the germline V gene. After removal of 4 bases from V and 3 bases from J, the junction contained 7 bases not matched to a gene. This CDR3 region has 16 residues. CDR3: CASSSLAGEGTDTQYF. The CDR3 DNA reads TGTGCCAGCAGCTCCCTAGCGGGGGAGGGGACAGATACGCAGTATTTT.

This clone was seen once. The rearrangement links TRBV7-9 to TRBJ2-7, with 9 bases matching TRBD2. The CDR3 totals 19 residues. Germline V gene data show CDR1 as SEHNR and CDR2 as FQNEAQ (reference sequence). Unmatched junction bases numbered 25, after V lost 6 bases and J lost 7 bases. CDR3 in DNA: TGTGCCAGCAGTCCTCTTTTCCCGGCTAGCGGGGCCAACTATAAAGAGCAGTACTTC. Its protein product is CASSPLFPASGANYKEQYF.

This sequence joins TRBV4-2 and TRBJ1-2, with D uncertain. Germline V lookup: CDR1 LGHNA, CDR2 YNFKEQ. V was shortened by 3 bases and J by 6 bases, with 17 bases between the two germline ends. The CDR3 extends over 15 amino acids. DNA of the CDR3: TGTGCCAGCAGCCATAGCATGCTCCCCCAAGATGGCTACACCTTC. Protein sequence: CASSHSMLPQDGYTF.

This chain links TRBV27 with TRBJ2-2; weak D call: TRBD2 (6 bases). Germline V CDR1 and CDR2: MNHEY, SMNVEV (reference sequence). There are 17 residues in the CDR3. V was pared by 4 bases and J by 7 bases, with 22 bases between. DNA of the CDR3: TGTGCCAGCAGTTCGACACCGGGACTCCCTTGGGGCGGGGAGCTGTTTTTT. This encodes CASSSTPGLPWGGELFF.

The rearrangement links TRBV29-1 to TRBJ2-2; D is perhaps TRBD1 (8 bases). The V end was cut by 1 base, the J end by 6 bases, with 12 bases between. CDR3 size: 14 residues. Germline loops: CDR1 SQVTM, CDR2 ANQGSEA. CDR3 sequence: CSVEGQGRAGELFF. In DNA form, the CDR3 reads TGCAGCGTTGAAGGACAGGGGAGGGCCGGGGAGCTGTTTTTT.

This clone appeared once. The genes are TRBV30 and TRBJ1-1; a weak D match, TRBD1 (5 bases). Germline V gives CDR1 GTSNPN, CDR2 SVGIG (reference sequence). This CDR3 contains 13 residues. Trimming shortened V by 3 bases and J by 11 bases, and 19 bases separated the two germline ends. The CDR3 here is CAWSFLGHGPAFF. DNA of the CDR3: TGTGCCTGGAGCTTCCTGGGGCATGGCCCGGCTTTCTTT.

This clone was picked up a small number of times. The rearrangement joins TRBV6-5 to TRBJ2-7; TRBD1 aligns across 7 bases. After removal of 2 bases from V and 2 bases from J, the junction contained 3 bases not matched to a gene. Germline-derived CDR1 and CDR2 are MNHEY and SVGAGI. The CDR3 sequence is 14 residues long. This CDR3 reads CASSYRQGTYEQYF. CDR3 nucleotide sequence: TGTGCCAGCAGTTACCGACAGGGAACCTACGAGCAGTACTTC.

V usage is TRBV15 and J usage is TRBJ1-2, with 7 bases lining up with TRBD1. This CDR3 comprises 14 residues. Germline CDR1 LNHNV, CDR2 YYDKDF (reference sequence). Germline trimming cut 1 base from V and 2 bases from J; bases unmatched to any gene: 1. The CDR3: CATSRGQGNYGYTF. The CDR3 nucleotides read TGTGCCACCAGCAGAGGACAGGGAAACTATGGCTACACCTTC.

This clone was seen a single time. The V and J genes are TRBV6-1 and TRBJ1-3; TRBD1 matches 7 bases. Germline V gene lookup returns CDR1 MNHNS and CDR2 SASEGT. This CDR3 spans 16 amino acids. After removal of 0 bases from V and 8 bases from J, the junction contained 10 bases not matched to a gene. The DNA for the CDR3 is TGTGCCAGCAGTGAAGCGCTTCTTAGGGGGCGGGACACCATATATTTT. Its translation is CASSEALLRGRDTIYF.

This chain joins TRBV6-5 and TRBJ1-2; D is perhaps TRBD1 (6 bases). V was pared by 5 bases and J by 4 bases, with 14 bases between. The CDR3 is 14 amino acids. CDR1 is MNHEY and CDR2 is SVGAGI in the germline V gene. Written as DNA, the CDR3 is TGTGCCAGCAGTCTCAGGGGAGCTGGCTATGGCTACACCTTC. Translation gives CASSLRGAGYGYTF.